This T cell receptor beta chain was recorded in a study of cytomegalovirus exposure and HLA in healthy donors. The PCR made use of 60 Vbeta and 13 Jbeta primers. Generated by immunoSEQ multiplex PCR, the TCRdb table keeps only in-frame clones and is missing some. There are roughly 80,000 clones in the sample; under 70% occur only once, and approximately 5.4% lies in the top ten. Germline lookup yields CDR1 MNHNY and CDR2 SVGAGI (reference sequence). V was shortened by 5 bases and J by 4 bases, with 11 bases between the two germline ends. The CDR3 contains 14 residues. This clonotype originated in a man aged 25 to 40 in good health and CMV-seropositive. Material: PBMCs. The chain carries TRBV6-6 and TRBJ2-2; D unresolved. This CDR3 reads CASSPSSVTGELFF. The DNA for the CDR3 is TGTGCCAGCAGTCCAAGCTCGGTCACCGGGGAGCTGTTTTTT.